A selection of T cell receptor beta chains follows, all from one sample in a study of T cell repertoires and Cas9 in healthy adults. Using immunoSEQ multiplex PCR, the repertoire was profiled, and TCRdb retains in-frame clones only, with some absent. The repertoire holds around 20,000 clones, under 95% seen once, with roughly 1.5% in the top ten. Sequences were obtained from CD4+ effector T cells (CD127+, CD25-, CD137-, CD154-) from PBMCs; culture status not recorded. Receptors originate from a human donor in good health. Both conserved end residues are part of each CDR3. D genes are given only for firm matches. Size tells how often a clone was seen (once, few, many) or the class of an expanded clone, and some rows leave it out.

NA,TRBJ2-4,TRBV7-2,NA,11,TGTGCCAGCAGCTCCCAAAACATTCAGTACTTC,CASSSQNIQYF
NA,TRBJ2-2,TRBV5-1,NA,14,TGCGCCAGCAGCACCCGGGACACCACCGGGGAGCTGTTTTTT,CASSTRDTTGELFF
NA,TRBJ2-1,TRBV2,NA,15,TGTGCCAGCAGTGATGACTTGGTGGAATACAATGAGCAGTTCTTC,CASSDDLVEYNEQFF
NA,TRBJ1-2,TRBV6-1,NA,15,TGTGCCAGCAGCTCCATCCTGGACGAAGACTATGGCTACACCTTC,CASSSILDEDYGYTF
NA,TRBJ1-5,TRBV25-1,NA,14,TGTGCCAGCAGTGAATCGTTTGAGGGACAGCCCCAGCATTTT,CASSESFEGQPQHF
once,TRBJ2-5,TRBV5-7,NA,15,TGTGCCAGCAGCGGGGCTGACGGCAGGGCTATGACCCAGTACTTC,CASSGADGRAMTQYF
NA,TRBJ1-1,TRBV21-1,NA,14,TGTGCCACTGTCACCATCTGCAGGAACACTGAAGCTTTCTTT,CATVTICRNTEAFF
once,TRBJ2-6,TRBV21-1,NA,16,TGTGCCAGCAGCGGTCGGACACTCACTGGGGCCAACGTCCTGACTTTC,CASSGRTLTGANVLTF
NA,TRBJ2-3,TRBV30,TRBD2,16,TGTGCCTGGCTGCCTCGTGATAGCGGGGGGGCAGATACGCAGTATTTT,CAWLPRDSGGADTQYF
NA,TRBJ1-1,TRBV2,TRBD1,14,TGTGCCAGCAGATTGGGACAGTTGAACACTGAAGCTTTCTTT,CASRLGQLNTEAFF
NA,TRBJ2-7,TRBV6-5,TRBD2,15,TGTGCCAGCAGGCCGACTAGCGGGAGAAAGTACGAGCAGTACTTC,CASRPTSGRKYEQYF
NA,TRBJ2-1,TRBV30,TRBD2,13,TGTGCCTTGGGGGCTAGCGGGAGCGATGAGCAGTTCTTC,CALGASGSDEQFF
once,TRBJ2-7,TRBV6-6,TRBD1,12,TGTGCCAGCAGCGGGACAGCCTACGAGCAGTACTTC,CASSGTAYEQYF
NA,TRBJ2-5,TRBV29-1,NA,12,TGCAGCGGGACAGCACCCCAAGAGACCCAGTACTTC,CSGTAPQETQYF
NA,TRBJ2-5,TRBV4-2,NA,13,TGTGCCAGCAGCCAAGAACCGCGGGAGACCCAGTACTTC,CASSQEPRETQYF
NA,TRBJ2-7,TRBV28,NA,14,TGTGCCAGCAGCTTAGACAGGCCTCCTCTCGAGCAGTACTTC,CASSLDRPPLEQYF
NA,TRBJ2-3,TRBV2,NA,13,TGTGCCAGCAGTCCCACTATCACAGATACGCAGTATTTT,CASSPTITDTQYF
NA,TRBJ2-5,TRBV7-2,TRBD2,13,TGTGCCAGCGCCAGCGGGAGGCAGGAGACCCAGTACTTC,CASASGRQETQYF
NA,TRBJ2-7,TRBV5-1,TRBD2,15,TGCGCCAGCAGCTTGGCAGCTAGCGGGATCTACGAGCAGTACTTC,CASSLAASGIYEQYF
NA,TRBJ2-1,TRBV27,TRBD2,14,TGTGCCAGCAGAATAGCGGGAACCTACAATGAGCAGTTCTTC,CASRIAGTYNEQFF
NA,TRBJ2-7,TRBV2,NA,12,TGTGCCAGCAGCCCCGAGGTCTACGAGCAGTACTTC,CASSPEVYEQYF
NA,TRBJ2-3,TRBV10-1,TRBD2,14,TGCGCCAGCCCGGTGGCGGGGGGACTGGATACGCAGTATTTT,CASPVAGGLDTQYF
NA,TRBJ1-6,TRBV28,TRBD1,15,TGTGCCAGCAGTTTAGAACAGGGGAGGAATTCACCCCTCCACTTT,CASSLEQGRNSPLHF
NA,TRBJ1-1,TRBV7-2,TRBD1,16,TGTGCCAGCAGCTTAGGGACAGGGGCGCCTCACACTGAAGCTTTCTTT,CASSLGTGAPHTEAFF
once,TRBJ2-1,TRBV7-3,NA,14,TGTGCCAGCAGCTTAACGTTGGGGGAGCATGAGCAGTTCTTC,CASSLTLGEHEQFF
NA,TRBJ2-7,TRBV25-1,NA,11,TGTGCCAGCAGTGAAAGAAGAGAGCAGTACTTC,CASSERREQYF
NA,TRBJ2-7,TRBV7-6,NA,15,TGTGCCAGCAGCACCCAGGAGGGACCTCCCTACGAGCAGTACTTC,CASSTQEGPPYEQYF
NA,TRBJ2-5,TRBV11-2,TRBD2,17,TGTGCCAGCAGCCCCGGGCTGACTAGCGGGGCCTTAGAGACCCAGTACTTC,CASSPGLTSGALETQYF
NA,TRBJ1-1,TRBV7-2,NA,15,TGTGCCAGCAGCGAAGCCCCGGGGACGAACACTGAAGCTTTCTTT,CASSEAPGTNTEAFF
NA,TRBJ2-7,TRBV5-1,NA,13,TGCGCCAGCAGCTTACAGGGTTCCTACGAGCAGTACTTC,CASSLQGSYEQYF
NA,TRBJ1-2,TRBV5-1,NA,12,TGCGCCAGCAACTCACCCCCGGGAGGCTACACCTTC,CASNSPPGGYTF
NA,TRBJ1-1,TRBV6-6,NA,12,TGTGCCAGCAGTTACTCAGGAGGTGGAGCTTTCTTT,CASSYSGGGAFF
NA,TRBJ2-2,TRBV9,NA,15,TGTGCCAGCAGCGCGGTTCAGGAACTGTTCGGGGAGCTGTTTTTT,CASSAVQELFGELFF
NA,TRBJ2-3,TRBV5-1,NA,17,TGCGCCAGCAGCTTGGTTGGGTCTAGGACCTATGCAGATACGCAGTATTTT,CASSLVGSRTYADTQYF
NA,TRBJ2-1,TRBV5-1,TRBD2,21,TGCGCCAGCAGCTTTTACCCGCCGGGACTAGCGGGAGATTCCTCCTACAATGAGCAGTTCTTC,CASSFYPPGLAGDSSYNEQFF
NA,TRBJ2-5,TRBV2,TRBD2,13,TGTGCCAGCAGTGAACTGCTTCGGGGGGCCCAGTACTTC,CASSELLRGAQYF
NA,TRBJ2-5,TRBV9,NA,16,TGTGCCAGCAGCGCAGAACCTCACAGGGCCCAGGAGACCCAGTACTTC,CASSAEPHRAQETQYF
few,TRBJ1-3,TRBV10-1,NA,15,TGCGCCAGCAGGGGGGACGGATCCTCTGGAAACACCATATATTTT,CASRGDGSSGNTIYF
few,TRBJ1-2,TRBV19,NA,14,TGTGCCAGTACTACAGAGCAGACCCTTTATGGCTACACCTTC,CASTTEQTLYGYTF
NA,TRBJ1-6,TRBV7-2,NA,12,TGTGCCAGCAGCTTGGGGAATTCACCCCTCCACTTT,CASSLGNSPLHF
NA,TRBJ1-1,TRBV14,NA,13,TGTGCCAGCAGCCAAACAGGGAACACTGAAGCTTTCTTT,CASSQTGNTEAFF
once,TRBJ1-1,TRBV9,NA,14,TGTGCCAGCAGCGTAGACCCCCGGGTCACTGAAGCTTTCTTT,CASSVDPRVTEAFF
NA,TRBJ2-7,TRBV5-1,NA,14,TGCGCCAGCAGCTTGGACAGTTCCTTCGACGAGCAGTACTTC,CASSLDSSFDEQYF
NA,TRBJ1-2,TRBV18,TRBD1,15,TGTGCCAGCTCACCGCCGGGACAGACTAACTATGGCTACACCTTC,CASSPPGQTNYGYTF
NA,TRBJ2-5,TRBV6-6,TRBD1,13,TGTGCCAGCAGTTCCGCCGTTCAGGGGGCCCAGTACTTC,CASSSAVQGAQYF
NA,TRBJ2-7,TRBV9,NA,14,TGTGCCAGCAGCGCCGGGACTGGGACCTACGAGCAGTACTTC,CASSAGTGTYEQYF
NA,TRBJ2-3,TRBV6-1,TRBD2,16,TGTGCCAGCAGTGAGCCGGGACTAGGAGTGGCAGATACGCAGTATTTT,CASSEPGLGVADTQYF
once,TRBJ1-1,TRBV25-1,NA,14,TGTGCCAGCAGTCCCTGGGACGGTGACACTGAAGCTTTCTTT,CASSPWDGDTEAFF
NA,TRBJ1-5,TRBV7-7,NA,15,TGTGCTAGCAGCTTGAGAGGGTTTGGCAATCAGCCCCAGCATTTT,CASSLRGFGNQPQHF
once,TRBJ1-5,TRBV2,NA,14,TGTGCCAGCAGTTCCAGGGGCTTCAATCAGCCCCAGCATTTT,CASSSRGFNQPQHF
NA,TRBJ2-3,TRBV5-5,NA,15,TGTGCCAGCAGCTTGATACAGGGTGGAGGAGATACGCAGTATTTT,CASSLIQGGGDTQYF
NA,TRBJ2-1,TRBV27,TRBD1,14,TGTGCCAGCAGTCTACGGACAGGGAAGGATGAGCAGTTCTTC,CASSLRTGKDEQFF
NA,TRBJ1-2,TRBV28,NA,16,TGTGCCAGCAGTTTATGGAGCAGGGTGCGGGGTGATGGCTACACCTTC,CASSLWSRVRGDGYTF